This T cell receptor (beta chain) was retrieved from a study of spatial heterogeneity in lung cancer. In the study overall: Alpha-chain sequences were consistently detected in smaller numbers than beta-chain sequences. Counts of TCR transcripts in tumor regions correlated strongly with a T cell module score (derived from matched bulk RNA-seq).

This clonotype occurred many times. No antigen is known for it. General study points: For expanded intratumoral alpha and beta TCRs, counts tracked tumor mutation counts.

Every TCR cDNA molecule bore its own unique molecular identifier. TCRdb recomputed calls from the 5' RACE reads with MiXCR, one row per CDR3 protein. The sample includes 100,000 to 110,000 distinct CDR3 sequences, 3.5% to 5% of them seen just once. Regarding time point: sample taken at primary tumor resection. Frozen PBMC, nontumor lung or tumor provided whole RNA, which was sequenced unsorted. This CDR3 is built from 14 residues. Germline CDR1 and CDR2: SEHNR and FQNEAQ (reference sequence). The V and J ends lost 6 bases and 3 bases, in that order; junction bases with no gene match: 6. The clonotype comes from a male donor with early-stage non-small cell lung cancer. V usage is TRBV7-9 and J usage is TRBJ2-7, with TRBD1 identical over 9 bases. The sequencing here drew on lung tumor tissue, taken at surgery. The CDR3 here is CASSPGTGIYEQYF. Written as DNA, the CDR3 is TGTGCCAGCAGTCCCGGGACAGGGATCTACGAGCAGTACTTC. Full variable domain (rest looked up from reference TRBV7-9 and TRBJ2-7): DTGVSQNPRHKITKRGQNVTFRCDPISEHNRLYWYRQTLGQGPEFLTYFQNEAQLEKSRLLSDRFSAERPKGSFSTLEIQRTEQGDSAMYLCASSPGTGIYEQYFGPGTRLTVT.